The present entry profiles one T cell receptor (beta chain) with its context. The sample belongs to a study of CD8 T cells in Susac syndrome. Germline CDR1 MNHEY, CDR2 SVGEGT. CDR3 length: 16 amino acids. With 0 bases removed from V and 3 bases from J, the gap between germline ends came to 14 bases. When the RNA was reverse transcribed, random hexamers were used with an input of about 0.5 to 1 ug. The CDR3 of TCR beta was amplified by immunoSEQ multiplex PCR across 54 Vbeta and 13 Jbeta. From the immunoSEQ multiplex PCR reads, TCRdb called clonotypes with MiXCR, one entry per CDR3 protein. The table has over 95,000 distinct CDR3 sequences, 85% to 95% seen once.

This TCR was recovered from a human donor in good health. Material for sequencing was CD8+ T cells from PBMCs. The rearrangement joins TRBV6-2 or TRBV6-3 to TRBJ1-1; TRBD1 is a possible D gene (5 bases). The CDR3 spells CASSYSPGTKYTEAFF. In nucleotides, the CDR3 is TGTGCCAGCAGTTACTCCCCCGGGACCAAGTACACTGAAGCTTTCTTT.